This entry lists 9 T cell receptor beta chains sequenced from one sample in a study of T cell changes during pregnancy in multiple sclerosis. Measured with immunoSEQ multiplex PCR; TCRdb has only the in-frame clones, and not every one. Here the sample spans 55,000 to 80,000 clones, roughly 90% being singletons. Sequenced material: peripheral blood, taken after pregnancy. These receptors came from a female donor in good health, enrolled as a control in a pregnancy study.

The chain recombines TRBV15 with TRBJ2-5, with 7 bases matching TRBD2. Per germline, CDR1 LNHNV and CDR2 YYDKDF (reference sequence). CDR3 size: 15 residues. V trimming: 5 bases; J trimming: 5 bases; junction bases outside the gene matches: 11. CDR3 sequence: CATSQTSLVVETQYF. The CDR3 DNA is TGTGCCACCAGCCAGACTAGCTTGGTGGTGGAGACCCAGTACTTC.

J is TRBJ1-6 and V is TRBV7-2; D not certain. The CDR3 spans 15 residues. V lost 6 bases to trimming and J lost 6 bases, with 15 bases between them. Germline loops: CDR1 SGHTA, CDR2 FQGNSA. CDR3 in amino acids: CASRAPMSLNSPLHF. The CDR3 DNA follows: TGTGCCAGCAGGGCCCCCATGTCCCTTAATTCACCCCTCCACTTT.

As DNA, the CDR3 is TGTGCCAGCAGCGTAACCACTAGCGGGAGAAGAGAGACCCAGTACTTC. Translating it yields CASSVTTSGRRETQYF. The chain uses TRBV9 and TRBJ2-5, with TRBD2 identical over 11 bases. The CDR3 is made up of 16 amino acids. Looked up from germline, CDR1 is SGDLS and CDR2 is YYNGEE. The trim removed 1 base at V and 4 bases at J, leaving 6 bases unmatched.

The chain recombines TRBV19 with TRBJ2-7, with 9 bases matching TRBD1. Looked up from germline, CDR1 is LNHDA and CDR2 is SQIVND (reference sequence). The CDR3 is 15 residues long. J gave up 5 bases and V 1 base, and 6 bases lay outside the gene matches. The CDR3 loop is CASSIGDRVHHEQYF. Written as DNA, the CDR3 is TGTGCCAGTAGTATAGGGGACAGGGTCCACCACGAGCAGTACTTC. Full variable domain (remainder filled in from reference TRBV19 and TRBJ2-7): DGGITQSPKYLFRKEGQNVTLSCEQNLNHDAMYWYRQDPGQGLRLIYYSQIVNDFQKGDIAEGYSVSREKKESFPLTVTSAQKNPTAFYLCASSIGDRVHHEQYFGPGTRLTVT.

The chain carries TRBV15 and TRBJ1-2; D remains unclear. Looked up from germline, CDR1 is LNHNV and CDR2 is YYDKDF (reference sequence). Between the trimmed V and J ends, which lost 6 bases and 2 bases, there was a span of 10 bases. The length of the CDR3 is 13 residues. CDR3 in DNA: TGTGCCACCAGAGGAGGGAGCAACTATGGCTACACCTTC. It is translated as CATRGGSNYGYTF.

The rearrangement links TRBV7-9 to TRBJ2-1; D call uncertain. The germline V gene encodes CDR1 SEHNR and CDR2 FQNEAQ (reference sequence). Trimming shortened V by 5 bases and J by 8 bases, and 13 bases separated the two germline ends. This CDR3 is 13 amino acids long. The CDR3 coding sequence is TGTGCCAGCAGCCTACCTCCCGTGGATGAGCAGTTCTTC. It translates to CASSLPPVDEQFF. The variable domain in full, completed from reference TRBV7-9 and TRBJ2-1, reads DTGVSQNPRHKITKRGQNVTFRCDPISEHNRLYWYRQTLGQGPEFLTYFQNEAQLEKSRLLSDRFSAERPKGSFSTLEIQRTEQGDSAMYLCASSLPPVDEQFFGPGTRLTVL.

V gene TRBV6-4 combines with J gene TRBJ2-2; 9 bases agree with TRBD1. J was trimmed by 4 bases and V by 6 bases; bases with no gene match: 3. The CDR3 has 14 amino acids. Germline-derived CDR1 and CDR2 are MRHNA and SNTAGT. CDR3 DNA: TGTGCCAGCAGGGGACAGGGCGGCACCGGGGAGCTGTTTTTT. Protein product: CASRGQGGTGELFF.

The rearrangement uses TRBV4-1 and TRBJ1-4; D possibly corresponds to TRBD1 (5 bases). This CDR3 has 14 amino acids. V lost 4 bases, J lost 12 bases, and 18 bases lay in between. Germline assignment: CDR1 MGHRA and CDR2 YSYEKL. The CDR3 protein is CASSPRSPSGELFF. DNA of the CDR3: TGCGCCAGCAGCCCCCGCAGTCCCTCGGGGGAACTGTTTTTT.

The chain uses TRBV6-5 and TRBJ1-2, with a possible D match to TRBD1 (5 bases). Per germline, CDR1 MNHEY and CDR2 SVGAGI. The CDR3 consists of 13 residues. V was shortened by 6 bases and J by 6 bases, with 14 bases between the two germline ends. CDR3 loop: CASSPGGANGYTF. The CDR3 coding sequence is TGTGCCAGCAGCCCCGGAGGGGCTAATGGCTACACCTTC.